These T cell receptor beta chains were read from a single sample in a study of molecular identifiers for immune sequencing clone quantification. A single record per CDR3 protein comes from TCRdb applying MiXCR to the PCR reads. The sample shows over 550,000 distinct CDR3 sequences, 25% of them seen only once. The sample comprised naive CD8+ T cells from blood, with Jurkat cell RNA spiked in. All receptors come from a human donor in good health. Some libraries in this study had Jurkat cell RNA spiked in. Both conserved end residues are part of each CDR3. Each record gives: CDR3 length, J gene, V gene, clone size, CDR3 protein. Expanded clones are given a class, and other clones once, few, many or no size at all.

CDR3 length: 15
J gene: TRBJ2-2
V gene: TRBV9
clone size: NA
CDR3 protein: CASSPGGEHTGELFF

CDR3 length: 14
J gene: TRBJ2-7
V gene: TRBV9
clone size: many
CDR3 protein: CASSGGQGANEQYF

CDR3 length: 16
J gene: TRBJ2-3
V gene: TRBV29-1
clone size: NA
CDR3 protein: CGVEGGVLEPAATQYF

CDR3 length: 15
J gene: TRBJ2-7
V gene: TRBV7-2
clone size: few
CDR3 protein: CASSPRPGGRREQYF

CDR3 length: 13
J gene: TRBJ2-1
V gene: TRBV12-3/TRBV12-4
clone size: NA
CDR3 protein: CASSYSLSYEQFF

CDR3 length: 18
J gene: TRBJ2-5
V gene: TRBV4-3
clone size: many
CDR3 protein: CASSQDYRGRMEQETQYF

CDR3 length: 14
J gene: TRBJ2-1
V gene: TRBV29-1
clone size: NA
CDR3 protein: CSVEPTGTYNEQFF

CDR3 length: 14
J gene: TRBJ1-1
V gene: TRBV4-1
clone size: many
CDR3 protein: CASNKGGPRTEAFF

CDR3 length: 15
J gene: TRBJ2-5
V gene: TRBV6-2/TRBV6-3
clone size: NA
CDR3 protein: CASSSTSESGETQYF

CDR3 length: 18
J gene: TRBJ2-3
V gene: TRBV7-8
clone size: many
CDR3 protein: CASSLAPPRGSGTDTQYF

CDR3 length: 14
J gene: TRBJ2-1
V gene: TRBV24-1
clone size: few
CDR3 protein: CATSDLESNNEQFF

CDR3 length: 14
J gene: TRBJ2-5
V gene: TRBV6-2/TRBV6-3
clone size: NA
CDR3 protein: CASSYWTGQETQYF

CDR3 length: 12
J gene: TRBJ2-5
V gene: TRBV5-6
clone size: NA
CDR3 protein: CASGAREETQYF

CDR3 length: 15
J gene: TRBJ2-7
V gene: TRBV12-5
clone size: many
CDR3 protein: CASGAWDTSPYEQYF

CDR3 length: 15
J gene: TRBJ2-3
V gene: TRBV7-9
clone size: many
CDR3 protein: CASSPIRAAGDTQYF

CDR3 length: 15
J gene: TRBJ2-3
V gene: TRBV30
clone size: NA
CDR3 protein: CAWSNSGTSTDTQYF

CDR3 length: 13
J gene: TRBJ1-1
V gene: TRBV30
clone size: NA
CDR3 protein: CAWNVGINTEAFF

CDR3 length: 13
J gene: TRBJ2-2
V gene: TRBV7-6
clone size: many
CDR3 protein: CASSSGDTGELFF

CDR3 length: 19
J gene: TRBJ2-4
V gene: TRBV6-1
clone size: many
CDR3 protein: CASSGLATGQGLAKNIQYF

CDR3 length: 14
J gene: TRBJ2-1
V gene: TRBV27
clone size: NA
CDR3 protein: CASSPRTTLNEQFF

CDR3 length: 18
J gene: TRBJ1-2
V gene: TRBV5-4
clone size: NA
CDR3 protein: CASSPIGGRGPQNYGYTF

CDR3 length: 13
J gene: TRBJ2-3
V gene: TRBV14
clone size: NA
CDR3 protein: CASPPASTDTQYF

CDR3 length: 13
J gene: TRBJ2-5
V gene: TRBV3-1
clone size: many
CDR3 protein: CASSRGGLETQYF

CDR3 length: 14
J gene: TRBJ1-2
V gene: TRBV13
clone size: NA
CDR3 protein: CASSLETGSYGYTF

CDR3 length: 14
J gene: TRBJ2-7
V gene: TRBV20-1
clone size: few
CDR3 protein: CSARDTRTGYEQYF

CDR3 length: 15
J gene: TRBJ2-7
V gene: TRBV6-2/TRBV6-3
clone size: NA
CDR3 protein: CASSNPVGQYYEQYF

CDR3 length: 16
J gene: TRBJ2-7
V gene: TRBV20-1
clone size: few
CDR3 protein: CSANSGTSGIPLGQYF

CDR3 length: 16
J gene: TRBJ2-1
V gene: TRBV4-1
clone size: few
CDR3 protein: CARSQDSALQGNEQFF

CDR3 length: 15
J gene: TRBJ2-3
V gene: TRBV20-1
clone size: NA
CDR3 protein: CSARDSGQSTDPQYF

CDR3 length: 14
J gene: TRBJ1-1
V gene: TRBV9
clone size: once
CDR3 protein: CASSTGRRNTEAFF

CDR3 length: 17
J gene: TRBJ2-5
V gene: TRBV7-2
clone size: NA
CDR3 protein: CASSLVFGAGAGAPPYF

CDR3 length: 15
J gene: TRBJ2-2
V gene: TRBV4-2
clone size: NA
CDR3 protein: CASSQEYTDAGELFF

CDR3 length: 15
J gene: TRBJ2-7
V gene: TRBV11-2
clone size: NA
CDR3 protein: CASSLANQGAVQQYF

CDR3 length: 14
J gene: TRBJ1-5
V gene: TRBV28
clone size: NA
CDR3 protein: CASSLSRLGQPQHF

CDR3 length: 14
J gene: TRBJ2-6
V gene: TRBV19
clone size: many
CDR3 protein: CASSNNGGANVLTF

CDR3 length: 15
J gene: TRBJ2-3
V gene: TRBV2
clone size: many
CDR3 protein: CASSEFVHFTDTQYF

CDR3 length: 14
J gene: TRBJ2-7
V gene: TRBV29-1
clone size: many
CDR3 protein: CSVEDSSTAWEQYF

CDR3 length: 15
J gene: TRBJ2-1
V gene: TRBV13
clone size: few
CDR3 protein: CASSFVGQGYNEQFF

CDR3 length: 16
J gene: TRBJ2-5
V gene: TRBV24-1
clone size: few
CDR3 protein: CATSASFEGNQETQYF

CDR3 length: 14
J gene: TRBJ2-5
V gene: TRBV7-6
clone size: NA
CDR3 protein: CASSPGQAPWTQYF

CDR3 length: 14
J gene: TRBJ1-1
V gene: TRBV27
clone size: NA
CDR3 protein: CASSLGTGYTEAFF

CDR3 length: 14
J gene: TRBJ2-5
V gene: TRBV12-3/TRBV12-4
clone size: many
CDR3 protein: CASSFKRFQETQYF

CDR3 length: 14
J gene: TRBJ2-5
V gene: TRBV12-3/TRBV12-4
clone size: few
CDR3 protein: CASSFAGPQETQYF

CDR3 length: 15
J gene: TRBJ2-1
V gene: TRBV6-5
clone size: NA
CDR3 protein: CASSPGTLPYNEQFF

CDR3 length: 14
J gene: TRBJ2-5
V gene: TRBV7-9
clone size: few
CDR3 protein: CASSSGPVGETQYF

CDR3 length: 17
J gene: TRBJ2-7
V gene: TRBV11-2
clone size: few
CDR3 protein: CASSLAYGGALGYEQYF

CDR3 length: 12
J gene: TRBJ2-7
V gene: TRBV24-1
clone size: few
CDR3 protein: CATSDWDYEQYF

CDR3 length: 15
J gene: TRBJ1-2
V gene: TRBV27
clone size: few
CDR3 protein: CASSFRQTPNYGYTF

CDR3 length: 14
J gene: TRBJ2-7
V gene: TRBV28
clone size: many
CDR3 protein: CASSSRGSSYEQYF

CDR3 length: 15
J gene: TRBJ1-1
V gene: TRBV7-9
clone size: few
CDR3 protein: CASSLSEQGRPEAFF

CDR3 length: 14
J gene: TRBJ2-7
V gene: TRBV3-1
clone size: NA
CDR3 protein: CASSLTRGGYEQYF

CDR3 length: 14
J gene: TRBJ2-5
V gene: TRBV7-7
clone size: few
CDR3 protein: CASSPPWPKETQYF

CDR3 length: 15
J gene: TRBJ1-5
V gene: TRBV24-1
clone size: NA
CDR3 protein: CVTSDGTDSNRPQHF

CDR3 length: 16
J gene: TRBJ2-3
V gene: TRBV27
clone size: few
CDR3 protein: CASSFWGGGITDTQYF

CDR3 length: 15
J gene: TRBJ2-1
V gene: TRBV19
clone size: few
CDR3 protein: CATQAASGVYNEQFF

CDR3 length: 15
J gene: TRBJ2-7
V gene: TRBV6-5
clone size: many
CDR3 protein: CASSYGAGGTYEQYF

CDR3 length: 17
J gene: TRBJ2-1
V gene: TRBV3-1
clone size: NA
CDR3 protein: CASSQVWLAGDYNEQFF